This record concerns one T cell receptor (beta chain) sequence. This sample also contains other DNA sequences that code for the same CDR3. Profiled with immunoSEQ multiplex PCR; TCRdb holds only in-frame clones, not every one. The sample lists approximately 2,000,000 clones; 85% to 95% were seen once. This sample is part of a study of shared clonotypes between healthy human individuals. CDR1 and CDR2 (germline): SGHVS, FNYEAQ. The ends were cut back, 3 bases at V and 4 bases at J, with 6 bases in the middle. This CDR3 has 12 amino acids. Sequenced material: naive CD4+ T cells from PBMCs. The subset: CD45RA+ positively selected. The TCR was taken from a man younger than 30 in good health. Some clones in this sample may be carry-over from other donors' samples. V is TRBV7-6 and J is TRBJ2-5; D is undetermined. CDR3 nucleotides: TGTGCCAGCAGCTTGGGGTTAGAGACCCAGTACTTC. Its translation is CASSLGLETQYF.